Below are 20 T cell receptor beta chains sequenced from a single sample in a study of human T cells and chemical hapten exposure. Time point in this sample: patch test 2, 6 weeks after DPC sensitization. The treatment: therapeutic diphenylcyclopropenone sensitization with weekly scalp DPC. Using its own MiXCR run on the RACE reads, TCRdb lists one record per CDR3 protein. The data hold around 75,000 distinct CDR3 sequences, with about a tenth observed a single time. The sequences come from whole blood, collected in connection with sensitization to the hapten diphenylcyclopropenone (DPC). These receptors were collected from a woman in her 50s with alopecia areata. Some clones in this sample may be carry-over from other donors' samples.

This clonotype was detected many times. The chain carries TRBV10-2 and TRBJ2-1, with 12 positions matching TRBD2. After removal of 7 bases from V and 7 bases from J, the junction contained 8 bases not matched to a gene. This CDR3 spans 15 amino acids. Germline CDR1 is WSHSY and CDR2 is SAAADI. Here the CDR3 DNA reads TGCGCCAGCAAGGACCGACTAGCGGGAGAGAATGAGCAGTTCTTC. The encoded protein is CASKDRLAGENEQFF.

In this sample, this clonotype turned up many times. The chain combines TRBV20-1 with TRBJ2-1; 10 bases map to TRBD2. The junction had 5 bases not matched to a gene; V was cut back by 0 bases and J by 9 bases. Germline CDR1 DFQATT, CDR2 SNEGSKA (reference sequence). The CDR3 loop spans 14 amino acids. The DNA for the CDR3 is TGCAGTGCTAGAGATCTAGCGGGAGAGATTGAGCAGTTCTTC. Its protein product is CSARDLAGEIEQFF.

This clonotype was seen ten or more times. The chain employs TRBV9 and TRBJ2-7, with TRBD2 matching over 13 bases. CDR3 length equals 15 residues. Germline values: CDR1 SGDLS, CDR2 YYNGEE. V was clipped by 3 bases and J by 3 bases; unmatched bases: 3. CDR3 amino acids: CASSGGTSGNYEQYF. In nucleotides, the CDR3 is TGTGCCAGCAGCGGAGGGACTAGCGGGAACTACGAGCAGTACTTC.

This clonotype was seen at least ten times. The V call is TRBV6-2 or TRBV6-3, the J call TRBJ2-1; D remains ambiguous. V was shortened by 0 bases and J by 9 bases, with 12 bases between the two germline ends. This CDR3 has 14 residues. Germline V gene lookup returns CDR1 MNHEY and CDR2 SVGEGT. Here the CDR3 DNA reads TGTGCCAGCAGTTACTCGAAACGAGATACTGAGCAGTTCTTC. Translated, it gives CASSYSKRDTEQFF.

This clonotype was seen a handful of times. This chain uses TRBV29-1 with TRBJ2-7; D gene ambiguous. V was clipped by 1 base and J by 6 bases, with 10 bases between them. Germline loops: CDR1 SQVTM, CDR2 ANQGSEA. This CDR3 is 12 amino acids long. The CDR3 here is CSVEGRPGEQYF. The CDR3 coding sequence is TGCAGCGTTGAAGGTCGTCCAGGCGAGCAGTACTTC.

This clonotype was seen more than once but under ten times. The chain carries TRBV2 and TRBJ2-7; D is uncertain. Between the trimmed V and J ends, which lost 6 bases and 0 bases, there was a span of 12 bases. The CDR3 length is 14 residues. Germline values: CDR1 SNHLY, CDR2 FYNNEI. The CDR3 spells CASRNRVSSYEQYF. The CDR3 region has the DNA TGTGCCAGCAGAAACCGCGTAAGCTCCTACGAGCAGTACTTC. Variable domain in full (rest from reference TRBV2 and TRBJ2-7): EPEVTQTPSHQVTQMGQEVILRCVPISNHLYFYWYRQILGQKVEFLVSFYNNEISEKSEIFDDQFSVERPDGSNFTLKIRSTKLEDSAMYFCASRNRVSSYEQYFGPGTRLTVT.

This chain links TRBV12-3 or TRBV12-4 with TRBJ1-1; the match to TRBD1 covers 11 bases. The CDR3 is 20 amino acids. Trimming cost V 6 bases and J 10 bases; bases outside gene matches: 28. CDR3 sequence (DNA): TGTGCCAGCAGCTACCTACGTTGGGGGACAGGGGGTCGGCATATACTTGGAGCTTTCTTT. Its translation is CASSYLRWGTGGRHILGAFF.

This clonotype was seen repeatedly, ten times or more. This sequence joins TRBV7-6 and TRBJ2-6, with D hard to call. V lost 3 bases to trimming and J lost 0 bases, with 6 bases between them. In germline, CDR1 is SGHVS, CDR2 FNYEAQ. The CDR3 consists of 15 residues. Here the CDR3 reads CASSFGISGANVLTF. The CDR3 coding sequence is TGTGCCAGCAGCTTTGGAATCTCTGGGGCCAACGTCCTGACTTTC.

The V gene is TRBV20-1, the J gene TRBJ2-2, with a possible D match to TRBD1 (5 bases). The CDR3 extends over 18 amino acids. V lost 5 bases and J lost 0, with 22 bases in between. Germline CDR1 DFQATT, CDR2 SNEGSKA (reference sequence). CDR3: CSARGRAVAASNTGELFF. DNA for the CDR3: TGCAGTGCTCGAGGCAGGGCTGTCGCCGCGTCGAACACCGGGGAGCTGTTTTTT.

There are many counts of this clonotype. The chain recombines TRBV19 with TRBJ1-1; possibly TRBD1 for D (5 bases). Germline CDR1 reads LNHDA; CDR2 reads SQIVND (reference sequence). CDR3 size: 14 residues. V lost 3 bases and J lost 1, with 9 bases in between. The CDR3 nucleotides read TGTGCCAGTAGTATTGTAGGGGAGAACACTGAAGCTTTCTTT. Translated: CASSIVGENTEAFF.

The chain has TRBV30 and TRBJ2-5, with D unclear. Germline CDR1 and CDR2: GTSNPN and SVGIG (reference sequence). Deletions cut 3 bases from V and 5 bases from J, with 10 bases between. The CDR3 is 12 amino acids. The CDR3 loop is CAWRRGPETQYF. CDR3 coding DNA: TGTGCCTGGAGACGCGGTCCGGAGACCCAGTACTTC.

This clonotype was counted many times. The V call is TRBV4-2, the J call TRBJ1-1, with D unresolved. V was pared by 0 bases and J by 3 bases, with 14 bases between. The CDR3 runs to 16 residues. CDR1 and CDR2 (germline): LGHNA, YNFKEQ. The CDR3 region is CASSQDSGDSYTEAFF. In nucleotides, the CDR3 is TGTGCCAGCAGCCAAGATTCCGGTGATTCGTACACTGAAGCTTTCTTT.

Ten or more counts support this clonotype. CDR3 nucleotides: TGCGCCAGCAGCCAAGGGGCTAGCGGGAGTTACGAGCAGTACTTC. It is translated as CASSQGASGSYEQYF. V gene TRBV4-1 combines with J gene TRBJ2-7; 10 bases align to TRBD2. Germline values: CDR1 MGHRA, CDR2 YSYEKL. The J segment lost 4 bases and the V segment lost 1 base, leaving 4 bases of the junction unmatched. The CDR3 length is 15 residues.

This clonotype was picked up many times. This rearrangement joins TRBV14 to TRBJ2-7; D remains ambiguous. The CDR3 consists of 14 residues. Germline values: CDR1 SGHDN, CDR2 FVKESK. V lost 0 bases and J lost 6, with 12 bases in between. The CDR3 nucleotides are TGTGCCAGCAGCCAAGATCCCGTCGTACTCGAGCAGTACTTC. Protein product: CASSQDPVVLEQYF.

This chain connects TRBV20-1 to TRBJ2-2, with D perhaps TRBD2 (6 bases). Trimming left V 7 bases short and J 4 bases short, with 16 bases between. The CDR3 covers 14 residues. Germline CDR1 reads DFQATT; CDR2 reads SNEGSKA (reference sequence). CDR3: CSVPRRAGTGELFF. The CDR3 coding sequence is TGCAGTGTTCCCCGGAGGGCGGGCACCGGGGAGCTGTTTTTT.

This clonotype was counted many times. The chain carries TRBV9 and TRBJ2-7; D is unresolved. Germline V lookup: CDR1 SGDLS, CDR2 YYNGEE. There are 16 residues in the CDR3. The V and J ends lost 3 bases and 7 bases respectively, with 23 bases between them. The CDR3 loop reads CASSAAPQYDLVEQYF. In DNA form, the CDR3 reads TGTGCCAGCAGCGCGGCACCCCAATACGACTTGGTGGAGCAGTACTTC. Combining the CDR3 with reference TRBV9 and TRBJ2-7 gives the whole variable domain DSGVTQTPKHLITATGQRVTLRCSPRSGDLSVYWYQQSLDQGLQFLIQYYNGEERAKGNILERFSAQQFPDLHSELNLSSLELGDSALYFCASSAAPQYDLVEQYFGPGTRLTVT.

The V and J genes are TRBV12-3 or TRBV12-4 and TRBJ2-2; no clear D. Trimming stripped 6 bases from V and 4 bases from J, with 12 bases between. This CDR3 has 14 residues. The CDR3 loop is CASRRQARTGELFF. In nucleotides, the CDR3 is TGTGCCAGCAGGCGGCAGGCCCGCACCGGGGAGCTGTTTTTT.

This clonotype was detected ten times or more. The rearrangement uses TRBV20-1 and TRBJ1-2; D call uncertain. The germline V gene has CDR1 DFQATT and CDR2 SNEGSKA (reference sequence). This CDR3 comprises 13 residues. V was cut by 7 bases and J by 2 bases, with 14 bases left in between. For the CDR3, the DNA is TGCAGTGTCCAGCCGACGGCGAACTATGGCTACACCTTC. Translation gives CSVQPTANYGYTF.

This clonotype was counted ten times or more. The CDR3: CASRIAGGTDEQFF. CDR3 bases: TGTGCCAGCAGAATAGCAGGGGGGACTGATGAGCAGTTCTTC. V is TRBV12-3 or TRBV12-4 and J is TRBJ2-1; maybe TRBD1 (7 bases). This CDR3 comprises 14 residues. V was cut by 6 bases and J by 8 bases, with 17 bases left in between.

The chain couples TRBV6-6 to TRBJ2-3, with D tentatively TRBD1 (5 bases). The germline V gene has CDR1 MNHNY and CDR2 SVGAGI (reference sequence). Deletions cut 6 bases from V and 0 bases from J, with 13 bases between. The CDR3 extends over 15 amino acids. DNA of the CDR3: TGTGCCAGCAGCCTCAGGGAAGCAAGCACAGATACGCAGTATTTT. Residues: CASSLREASTDTQYF.